The rows below give T cell receptor beta chains drawn from one sample of a study of cytomegalovirus exposure and HLA in healthy donors. The assay was immunoSEQ multiplex PCR, and TCRdb's table has in-frame clones only and misses some. The table lists some 130,000 clones, around 79% of them singletons. Input material: PBMCs. The receptor source for this set is a male donor in good health and CMV-seronegative. The CDR3 runs from the conserved cysteine through the conserved F or W. Fields, in order: CDR3 length, J gene, D gene, V gene, CDR3 protein, CDR3 DNA. The D gene is left open where the match is weak.

14 TRBJ1-5 . TRBV6-1 CASSETGYGQPQHF TGTGCCAGCAGTGAAACAGGGTATGGACAGCCCCAGCATTTT
15 TRBJ1-6 . TRBV6-5 CASRGGGSYNSPLHF TGTGCCAGCAGGGGGGGAGGCTCCTATAATTCACCCCTCCACTTT
14 TRBJ2-7 TRBD2 TRBV11-2 CASSLSSGDYEQYF TGTGCCAGCAGCTTATCTAGCGGAGACTACGAGCAGTACTTC
16 TRBJ1-6 . TRBV7-3 CASSLRGDRYSSPLHF TGTGCCAGCAGCTTACGGGGTGACAGGTATTCTTCACCCCTCCACTTT
17 TRBJ2-4 . TRBV21-1 CASSKVNRGLAKNIQYF TGTGCCAGCAGCAAAGTCAACAGGGGTTTAGCCAAAAACATTCAGTACTTC
15 TRBJ2-7 TRBD1 TRBV7-2 CASSIDRGAYNEQYF TGTGCCAGCAGCATCGACAGGGGGGCCTACAACGAGCAGTACTTC
15 TRBJ1-5 . TRBV4-2 CASSQPDISNQPQHF TGTGCCAGCAGCCAACCGGACATTAGCAATCAGCCCCAGCATTTT
14 TRBJ2-7 TRBD2 TRBV6-1 CATQTLGEGYEQYF TGTGCCACACAAACCCTCGGGGAGGGATACGAGCAGTACTTC
15 TRBJ2-5 TRBD1 TRBV4-3 CASSQGDRDRETQYF TGCGCCAGCAGCCAAGGGGACAGGGACAGGGAGACCCAGTACTTC
16 TRBJ1-2 TRBD1 TRBV5-6 CASSIATGVQNYGYTF TGTGCCAGCAGCATAGCGACAGGGGTCCAGAACTATGGCTACACCTTC
17 TRBJ2-3 TRBD2 TRBV7-3 CASSLMGRAGGTDTQYF TGTGCCAGCAGCTTAATGGGTAGAGCGGGGGGCACAGATACGCAGTATTTT
14 TRBJ1-2 TRBD1 TRBV6-4 CASSDLQGAGGYTF TGTGCCAGCAGTGACCTCCAGGGGGCCGGGGGCTACACCTTC
14 TRBJ1-6 TRBD1 TRBV11-2 CASSLGQGNSPLHF TGTGCCAGCAGCTTAGGACAGGGCAACTCACCCCTCCACTTT
13 TRBJ1-1 TRBD1 TRBV27 CASNPGQGRSAFF TGTGCCAGCAACCCAGGACAGGGACGGTCGGCTTTCTTT